These 11 T cell receptor beta chains were all obtained from the same sample, sequenced in a study of blood T cell repertoires in COVID-19. Repertoires were generated with immunoSEQ multiplex PCR, while TCRdb's copy carries only in-frame clones and drops some. In the table there are approximately 250,000 clones, approximately 90% of which are singletons. The sample was PBMCs or T cells enriched from blood (not recorded which). These receptor sequences come from a woman between 25 and 40 years old with acute COVID-19.

This clone appeared a single time. The gene calls are TRBV5-1 and TRBJ1-4, with a tentative D call TRBD1 (6 bases). With 4 bases removed from V and 8 bases from J, the gap between germline ends came to 18 bases. CDR1 and CDR2 from the germline V gene are SGHRS and YFSETQ. The CDR3 has 15 residues. CDR3 DNA: TGCGCCAGCAGCCAAACGGGGGGGCGGCAGGAAAAACTGTTTTTT. It is translated as CASSQTGGRQEKLFF.

This chain uses TRBV7-3 with TRBJ2-3; maybe TRBD1 (5 bases). Germline values: CDR1 SGHTA, CDR2 FQGTGA. Between the trimmed V and J ends, which lost 5 bases and 6 bases, there was a span of 9 bases. The CDR3 loop spans 12 amino acids. The CDR3 DNA reads TGTGCCAGCAGCGGGGCTAGTGATACGCAGTATTTT. As protein: CASSGASDTQYF.

This clone was seen only a few times. This chain links TRBV12-3 or TRBV12-4 with TRBJ1-4; D is unclear. V was pared by 3 bases and J by 6 bases, with 8 bases between. The CDR3 is 13 residues long. The CDR3: CASSLAQDEKLFF. The CDR3 DNA is TGTGCCAGCAGTTTGGCGCAGGATGAAAAACTGTTTTTT.

The J gene is TRBJ2-2, the V gene TRBV28; possibly TRBD1 for D (6 bases). V was clipped by 7 bases and J by 4 bases, with 25 bases between them. This CDR3 is built from 18 residues. Germline CDR1 is MDHEN and CDR2 is SYDVKM. CDR3 nucleotides: TGTGCCAGCATGAGTATTGCGTATCTTAAAGGGGGCACCGGGGAGCTGTTTTTT. Translated: CASMSIAYLKGGTGELFF.

This clone was recorded only once. The rearrangement joins TRBV2 to TRBJ1-6; 7 bases map to TRBD1. The germline V gene has CDR1 SNHLY and CDR2 FYNNEI. V shed 2 bases, J shed 7 bases, and the junction held 5 bases outside the gene matches. The CDR3 runs 15 residues. CDR3 loop: CASSEWGQLNSPLHF. The CDR3 DNA sequence: TGTGCCAGCAGTGAATGGGGACAGTTGAATTCACCCCTCCACTTT. Supplemented by reference TRBV2 and TRBJ1-6, the full variable domain reads EPEVTQTPSHQVTQMGQEVILRCVPISNHLYFYWYRQILGQKVEFLVSFYNNEISEKSEIFDDQFSVERPDGSNFTLKIRSTKLEDSAMYFCASSEWGQLNSPLHFGNGTRLTVT.

The V and J genes are TRBV28 and TRBJ1-1, with D unresolved. The CDR3 length is 12 residues. Germline CDR1 and CDR2: MDHEN and SYDVKM. Trimming shortened V by 7 bases and J by 1 base, and 7 bases separated the two germline ends. CDR3 sequence reads: CASTAENTEAFF. CDR3 nucleotides: TGTGCCAGCACGGCGGAGAACACTGAAGCTTTCTTT. Variable domain in full (rest from reference TRBV28 and TRBJ1-1): DVKVTQSSRYLVKRTGEKVFLECVQDMDHENMFWYRQDPGLGLRLIYFSYDVKMKEKGDIPEGYSVSREKKERFSLILESASTNQTSMYLCASTAENTEAFFGQGTRLTVV.

The chain joins TRBV27 to TRBJ2-7; 7 nucleotides align to TRBD1. J was trimmed by 1 base and V by 5 bases; bases with no gene match: 2. Germline CDR1 and CDR2: MNHEY and SMNVEV (reference sequence). The CDR3 has 13 residues. The DNA for the CDR3 is TGTGCCAGCAGTCGGGACAGTTCCTACGAGCAGTACTTC. It yields the protein CASSRDSSYEQYF.

The chain is built from TRBV28 and TRBJ1-6; weak D call: TRBD1 (6 bases). CDR3 length: 13 amino acids. Trimming took 6 bases from V and 10 from J, leaving 13 bases between them. Germline V gene data show CDR1 as MDHEN and CDR2 as SYDVKM. This chain's CDR3 is CASRRTAGSPLHF. The CDR3 DNA is TGTGCCAGCAGGAGGACAGCCGGGTCACCCCTCCACTTT.

V usage is TRBV6-2 or TRBV6-3 and J usage is TRBJ2-7; D is perhaps TRBD2 (5 bases). Germline V CDR1 and CDR2: MNHEY, SVGEGT. V was trimmed by 3 bases and J by 9 bases, leaving 18 bases between them. This CDR3 has 14 amino acids. Here the CDR3 DNA reads TGTGCCAGCAGTTATTCAAGCGGAACTGTCGGGCAGTACTTC. It specifies CASSYSSGTVGQYF.

A note on this clone: Other nucleotide sequences from this sample produce the same CDR3. The chain uses TRBV9 and TRBJ1-3; 7 bases map to TRBD1. The V gene end was trimmed by 4 bases and the J gene end by 0 bases; junction bases not matched to a gene: 7. Germline CDR1 is SGDLS and CDR2 is YYNGEE. This CDR3 is 16 amino acids long. The CDR3: CASSPRTGASGNTIYF. The CDR3 DNA follows: TGTGCCAGCAGCCCCCGGACAGGAGCCTCTGGAAACACCATATATTTT.

The chain combines TRBV28 with TRBJ1-2; 7 bases are shared with TRBD1. V dropped 6 bases and J dropped 6; count of bases not matched to a gene: 4. The germline V gene has CDR1 MDHEN and CDR2 SYDVKM. The CDR3 covers 12 residues. The CDR3 protein is CASSRQGNGYTF. For the CDR3, the DNA is TGTGCCAGCAGCCGACAGGGTAATGGCTACACCTTC.